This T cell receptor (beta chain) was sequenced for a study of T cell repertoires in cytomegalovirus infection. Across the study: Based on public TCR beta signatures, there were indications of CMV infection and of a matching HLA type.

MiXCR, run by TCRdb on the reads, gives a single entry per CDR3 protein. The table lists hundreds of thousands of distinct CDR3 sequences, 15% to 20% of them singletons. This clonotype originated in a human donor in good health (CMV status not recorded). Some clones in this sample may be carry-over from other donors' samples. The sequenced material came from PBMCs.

The CDR3 reads CSAPGLAESTDTQYF. In DNA, the CDR3 is TGCAGTGCGCCAGGACTAGCGGAAAGCACAGATACGCAGTATTTT. This chain connects TRBV20-1 to TRBJ2-3, with 10 nucleotides matching TRBD2. CDR1 is DFQATT and CDR2 is SNEGSKA in the germline V gene (reference sequence). The CDR3 length is 15 residues. The trim removed 6 bases at V and 0 bases at J, leaving 6 bases unmatched.